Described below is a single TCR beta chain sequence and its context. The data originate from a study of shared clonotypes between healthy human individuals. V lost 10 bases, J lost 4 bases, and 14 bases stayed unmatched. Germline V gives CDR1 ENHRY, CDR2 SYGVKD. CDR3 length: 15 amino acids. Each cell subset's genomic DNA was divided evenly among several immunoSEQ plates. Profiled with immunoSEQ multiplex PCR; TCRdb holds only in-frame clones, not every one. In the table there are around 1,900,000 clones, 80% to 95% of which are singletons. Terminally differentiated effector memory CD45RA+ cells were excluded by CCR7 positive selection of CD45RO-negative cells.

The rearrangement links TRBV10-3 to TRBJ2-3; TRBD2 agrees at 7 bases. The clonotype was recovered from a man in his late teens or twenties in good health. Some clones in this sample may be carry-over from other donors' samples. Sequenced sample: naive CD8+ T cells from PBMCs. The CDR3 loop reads CATDLGAGESDTQYF. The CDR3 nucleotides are TGTGCCACCGACCTTGGGGCGGGAGAGTCAGATACGCAGTATTTT.